This paragraph reports one TCR beta chain. Clones were read by immunoSEQ multiplex PCR, and TCRdb kept only the in-frame ones, dropping some. The sample lists roughly 120,000 clones; 85% to 95% were seen once. The CDR3 loop spans 14 amino acids. The V end lost 5 bases, the J end lost 5 bases, and 13 bases lay between the germline ends. The germline CDR1 and CDR2 sequences are SGHVS and FQNEAQ. The data stem from a study of OX40 agonist ivuxolimab in advanced cancers. As for the study in general: Three patients had partial responses: one hepatocellular carcinoma, two cutaneous melanoma.

The source of this sequence is an adult with an advanced solid tumor such as melanoma, head and neck, liver or kidney cancer. The sample was CD4+ or CD8+ T cells sorted from blood, taken in a trial of the OX40 agonist ivuxolimab. The V call is TRBV7-8, the J call TRBJ1-5; weak D call: TRBD1 (6 bases). CDR3 region: CASSPGQQYQPQHF. The DNA of the CDR3 is TGTGCCAGCAGCCCCGGACAGCAATATCAGCCCCAGCATTTT.